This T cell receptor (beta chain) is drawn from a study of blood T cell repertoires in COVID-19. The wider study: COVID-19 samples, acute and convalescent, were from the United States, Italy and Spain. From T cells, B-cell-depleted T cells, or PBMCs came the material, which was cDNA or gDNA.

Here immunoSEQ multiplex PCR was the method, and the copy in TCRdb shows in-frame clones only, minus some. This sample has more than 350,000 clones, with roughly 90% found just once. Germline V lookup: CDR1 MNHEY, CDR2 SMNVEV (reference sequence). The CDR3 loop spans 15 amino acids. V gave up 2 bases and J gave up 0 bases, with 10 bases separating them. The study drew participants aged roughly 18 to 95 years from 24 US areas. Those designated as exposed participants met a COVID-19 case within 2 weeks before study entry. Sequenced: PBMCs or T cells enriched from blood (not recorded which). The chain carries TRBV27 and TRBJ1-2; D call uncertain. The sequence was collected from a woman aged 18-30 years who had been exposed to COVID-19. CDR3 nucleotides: TGTGCCAGCAGTTTAGGTGCGGGAGCTAACTATGGCTACACCTTC. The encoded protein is CASSLGAGANYGYTF.